Sequencing of this TCR beta chain was carried out in a study of PD-L1 blockade in urothelial cancer. Trimming removed 1 base at V and 6 bases at J, with 19 bases between. The CDR3 consists of 16 residues. The germline gives CDR1 SGHTA, CDR2 FQGNSA. Libraries were prepared by immunoSEQ multiplex PCR; TCRdb keeps only in-frame clonotypes and omits some of them. The sample includes approximately 94,000 clones, around nine tenths of them seen just once. This clone was recorded once. Time point described: pretreatment peripheral blood. The patients had locally advanced or metastatic urothelial carcinoma. The chain carries TRBV7-2 and TRBJ2-7; tentatively, D is TRBD1 (6 bases). This specimen consisted of PBMCs, obtained around atezolizumab (anti-PD-L1) treatment. The receptor was derived from a man aged 55-75 years with urothelial cancer. The DNA for the CDR3 is TGTGCCAGCAGCTTAGGGGGGTTCAGGGGTGCCGTCGAGCAGTACTTC. Protein sequence: CASSLGGFRGAVEQYF.